This T cell receptor (beta chain) was identified during a study of cytomegalovirus exposure and HLA in healthy donors. Study-level results: Presence/absence analyses treated sequencing depth as roughly uniform across donors.

PCR used 60 Vbeta primers and 13 Jbeta primers. This table comes from immunoSEQ multiplex PCR, and its TCRdb copy is limited to in-frame clones, with some not included. The sample shows around 130,000 clones, more than 65% of them seen only once. Turning to this clone: What it recognizes is unknown.

CDR3 length equals 11 residues. CDR1 and CDR2 (germline): MNHEY, SMNVEV (reference sequence). The V and J ends lost 4 bases and 8 bases respectively, with 8 bases between them. The sample comprised PBMCs. This TCR derives from a woman aged 18 to 35 in good health and CMV-seronegative. The genes are TRBV27 and TRBJ1-2; D gene ambiguous. The CDR3 nucleotides are TGTGCCAGCAGTTCTTTGAGCGGCTACACCTTC. Protein product: CASSSLSGYTF.